This TCR beta chain was identified during a study of early stage breast cancer tumors. Study as a whole: Most invasive tumors, about 80% of the 16, were ER+/PR+/HER2-.

Study-level points and caveats: Commonly generated sequences made up most enriched TCRB sequences shared between patients.

Assay used: immunoSEQ multiplex PCR; TCRdb lists only in-frame clones, some missing. This sample carries tens of thousands of clones, around four fifths of them seen once, and the ten largest clones take around 3.4%. A word on this clone: Its antigen is unidentified.

This clonotype was sampled from a person aged 55 to 75 with breast cancer. What was sequenced was blood.

The CDR3 DNA reads as TGCGCCAGCAGCCCCGCGGGGAGGGGCGCGAGGTCCGAGACCCAGTACTTC. Amino acids: CASSPAGRGARSETQYF. J is TRBJ2-5 and V is TRBV5-1; 7 positions match TRBD2. The CDR3 is made up of 17 amino acids. Trimming took 4 bases from V and 5 from J; bases not matched to a gene: 17. CDR1 and CDR2 (germline): SGHRS, YFSETQ.